These 2 T cell receptor beta chains were sequenced from one sample in a study of CD8+ T cells in alopecia areata (dated by TCRdb to 2017 to 2018). Library preparation employed the immunoSEQ multiplex PCR assay. For TCR sequencing, RNA was extracted from every sample and reverse transcribed into cDNA to serve as template. TCRdb obtained this table from immuneACCESS and retained in-frame rearrangements with V and J assigned. These tables miss some clones; where compared with another copy, unresolved V genes account for less than half of the shortfall, and the remainder is unexplained. This sample includes about 120,000 clones, and none of them was observed just once. Roughly 21% of the sample is taken by the ten largest. The specimen sequenced was lesional skin. The receptors come from a C3H/HeJ mouse with alopecia areata. The MHC haplotype found in this strain is H2-k.

This clone has only a few counts. Genes here carry mouse names. The read ends 4 residues shy of where the CDR3 ends; the end is completed using the germline J gene. The chain employs TRBV13-3 and TRBJ2-1; D perhaps matches TRBD1 (7 bases). The CDR3 runs 15 residues. Germline CDR1 reads NNHDY; CDR2 reads SYVADS. This CDR3 reads CASSDAGRGLAEQFF. The CDR3 DNA, read in part, is TGTGCCAGCAGTGATGCAGGAAGGGGGCTGGCT.

In this sample, this clone turned up a few times. Germline and genes here are mouse. The read finishes 4 residues shy of the CDR3 end, and the germline J gene is used to complete it. This chain joins TRBV19 and TRBJ2-5; tentative D call: TRBD1 (5 bases). Germline V CDR1 and CDR2: FNHDT, SITEND (reference sequence). The CDR3 covers 14 residues. The sequenced CDR3 bases are TGTGCCAGCAGTATAAGGCCAGGGTTGGAC. This translates into CASSIRPGLD. The full-length CDR3 reads as CASSIRPGLDTQYF.